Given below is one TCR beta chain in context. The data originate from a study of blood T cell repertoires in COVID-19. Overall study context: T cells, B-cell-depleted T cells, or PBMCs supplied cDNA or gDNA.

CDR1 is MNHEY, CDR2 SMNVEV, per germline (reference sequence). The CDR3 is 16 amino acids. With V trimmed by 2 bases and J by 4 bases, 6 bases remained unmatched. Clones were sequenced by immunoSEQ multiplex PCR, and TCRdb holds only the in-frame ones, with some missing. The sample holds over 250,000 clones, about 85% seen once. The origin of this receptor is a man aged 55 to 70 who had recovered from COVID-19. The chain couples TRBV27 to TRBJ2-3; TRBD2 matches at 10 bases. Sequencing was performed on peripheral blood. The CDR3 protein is CASSLASGGAADTQYF. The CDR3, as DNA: TGTGCCAGCAGTTTAGCCAGCGGGGGGGCAGCAGATACGCAGTATTTT.